This T cell receptor (beta chain) stems from a study of T-cell memory formation after mild COVID-19. Across the whole study: There were largely donor-specific TCR clusters.

On this clonotype: The antigen is unknown.

TCRdb recomputed calls from the 5' RACE reads with MiXCR, one row per CDR3 protein. Of 300,000 to 400,000 distinct CDR3 sequences listed, 28% are singletons. Germline V CDR1 and CDR2: LGHNA, YSLEER. The CDR3 runs 16 residues. Trimming removed 0 bases from V and 0 bases from J, with 10 bases in between. Overall study results and limits: Some SARS-CoV-2-responding clones were already detected in memory before infection.

Sequences were obtained from PBMCs or a T cell subset sorted from them (not recorded which). This TCR was recovered from an adult woman who had mild COVID-19 (a few samples of this study predate the infection). Cell type and time point are not known. This sequence joins TRBV4-3 and TRBJ2-3; D is undetermined. CDR3 in DNA: TGCGCCAGCAGCCAAGATCCTGTCGGTAGCACAGATACGCAGTATTTT. It translates to CASSQDPVGSTDTQYF.